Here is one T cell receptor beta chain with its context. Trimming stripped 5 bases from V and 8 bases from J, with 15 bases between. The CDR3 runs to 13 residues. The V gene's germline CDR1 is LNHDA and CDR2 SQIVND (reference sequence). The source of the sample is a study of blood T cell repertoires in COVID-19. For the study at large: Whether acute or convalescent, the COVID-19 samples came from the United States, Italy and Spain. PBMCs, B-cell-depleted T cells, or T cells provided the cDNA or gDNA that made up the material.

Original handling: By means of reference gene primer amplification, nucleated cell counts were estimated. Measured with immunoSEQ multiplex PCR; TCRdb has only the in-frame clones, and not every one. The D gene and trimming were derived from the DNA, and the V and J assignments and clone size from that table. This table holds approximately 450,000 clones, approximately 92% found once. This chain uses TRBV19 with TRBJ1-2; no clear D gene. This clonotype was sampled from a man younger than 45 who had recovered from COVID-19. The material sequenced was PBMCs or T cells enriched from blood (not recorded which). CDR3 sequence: CASSVFLSSGYTF. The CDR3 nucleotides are TGTGCCAGTAGTGTCTTCTTGAGTTCGGGCTACACCTTC.